The clone carrying this T cell receptor beta chain was counted a few times. The antigen is undetermined. V was shortened by 5 bases and J by 2 bases, with 18 bases between the two germline ends. Per germline, CDR1 SGHAT and CDR2 FQNNGV. The CDR3 loop spans 16 amino acids. Peripheral blood was drawn, about 10 milliliters per donor. A J-beta primer mix and a sample-barcoded 5' primer were used in a second PCR of about 7 to 12 cycles. A template-switch adaptor that had 12 random nucleotides put a tag on each cDNA molecule. There were at least 2.5 million CDR3-containing paired-end reads obtained from each sample. TCRdb re-derived calls from the 5' RACE reads in MiXCR, one entry per CDR3 protein. The sample carries approximately 1,700,000 distinct CDR3 sequences, 35% to 50% recorded once. The source of the sample is a study of blood T cells in healthy people across ages. Study conclusions and caveats: It was found that TCR beta diversity correlated strongly with the percentage of naive T cells.

Input material: blood. This receptor was identified in a human donor in good health. The chain is built from TRBV11-2 and TRBJ2-5; D gene uncertain. The CDR3 nucleotides are TGTGCCAGCAGCCCCACTCGCGGCCGGCAGCAAGAGACCCAGTACTTC. Residues: CASSPTRGRQQETQYF.